The T cell receptor beta chain under discussion was sequenced for a study of T cell repertoires in ileal Crohn's disease (dated by TCRdb to about 2019). Concerning the study at large: Median disease duration was roughly 8 years, and roughly a third of patients were identified as active smokers at the time of surgery. TCR repertoire analysis was done in a few dozen Crohn's disease patients from a prospective multicentre cohort. Roughly half of the patients were given postoperative therapy, with 11 receiving thiopurines and approximately 17 receiving anti-TNF agents. Every patient underwent surgery because of a complication, which was stricturing disease in around 60% of cases and penetrating disease in around 39%. A total of roughly 150 mucosal samples from around 57 patients were sequenced, collected from several sites on the surgical specimen as well as at postoperative endoscopy. Endoscopic postoperative recurrence was defined by a Rutgeerts score above i0. The study was conducted in parallel with a multicentre cohort built to find predictors of early endoscopic recurrence after ileocolonic resection.

Study-wide findings and limitations: Mucosal CD4 and CD8 T cells were sorted and sequenced only in a subgroup of patients, whose size was not stated. Higher high-frequency clone percentages at surgery were associated with endoscopic recurrence; all patients with clonality above 26.8% (18/57) had recurrence. Compared with CD4 T cells, sorted CD8 T cells contained more high-frequency clones, which suggests that the mucosal expansions were mostly CD8. Patients who were active smokers at surgery had a significantly higher proportion of clonal expansions than non-smokers (roughly 27% vs 19%, p=0.02).

For commercial TCRB immunosequencing, around 0.5 micrograms of biopsy DNA were submitted for each sample. A two-step, amplification bias-controlled multiplex PCR was used by Adaptive Biotechnology to amplify CDR3 regions from genomic DNA. In the first PCR, primers covered every V and J gene segment, and in the second PCR, barcodes and Illumina adapters were added. An Illumina instrument was used to sequence the CDR3 libraries. Per the original workflow: The analysis drew on both the pipelines supplied by the vendor and custom analysis of the raw data in R/Bioconductor running R version 3.3.0. Clonality, which ranges from 0 to 1, was calculated as the inverse of the normalised Shannon entropy across all productive clones. The repertoire share taken up by the top 100 clones defined high-frequency clones, and only clones that passed a 95% confidence test were kept. Overlap between samples was measured with the Morisita-Horn index, while repertoire diversity was measured with the Simpson index. Drawn from immuneACCESS, this table holds only the in-frame rearrangements with V and J called that TCRdb kept. Clones are partly lost; checked studies trace under half to an unresolved V gene and leave the rest unexplained. V, J and clone size reflect that table, while D and trimming were determined from the DNA. The table for this sample lists roughly 5,800 clones; 95% of them were counted only once. The ten most abundant clones make up roughly 0.31% of the sample.

To be eligible, patients had to be adults with ileal or ileocolonic Crohn's disease and an indication for ileocolonic resection. Whole ileal mucosal biopsies were stored frozen at -80°C before DNA extraction. Genomic DNA was extracted from frozen whole biopsies using a TRizol-based method and was quantified with a NanoDrop 2000 spectrophotometer. CDR1 and CDR2 are drawn from the germline V gene (reference sequence): SEHNR, FQNEAQ. V and J lose 3 bases and 10 bases, and a span of 16 bases separates them. The CDR3 numbers 14 residues from cysteine through phenylalanine. The retained sequence is limited to the CDR3, 42 bases, with the frame set at the first base. About this clone itself: The antigen it recognizes is unknown. Nothing much larger sits one base from this clone, and base qualities are not available.

This chain is built from TRBV7-9 and TRBJ2-1, with TRBD2 perhaps the D gene, on 5 matching bases. The sample consisted of ileal tissue. The source of this sequence is an adult with Crohn's disease. For the CDR3, the sequence is CASSLRVDSREQFF. Read as DNA, the sequence is TGTGCCAGCAGCTTGCGGGTAGATAGTAGGGAGCAGTTCTTC.